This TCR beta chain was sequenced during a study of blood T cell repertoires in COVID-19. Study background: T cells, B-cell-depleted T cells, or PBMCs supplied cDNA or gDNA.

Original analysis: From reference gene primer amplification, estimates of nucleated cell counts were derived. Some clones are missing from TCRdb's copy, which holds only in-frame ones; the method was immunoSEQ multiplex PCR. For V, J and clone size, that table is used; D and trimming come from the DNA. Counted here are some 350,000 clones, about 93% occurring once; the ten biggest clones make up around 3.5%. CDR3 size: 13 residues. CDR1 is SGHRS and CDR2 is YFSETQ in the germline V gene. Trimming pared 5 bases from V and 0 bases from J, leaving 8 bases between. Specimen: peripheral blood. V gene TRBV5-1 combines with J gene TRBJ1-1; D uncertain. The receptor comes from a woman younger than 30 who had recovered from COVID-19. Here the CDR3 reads CASREFMNTEAFF. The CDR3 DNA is TGCGCCAGCAGGGAGTTCATGAACACTGAAGCTTTCTTT. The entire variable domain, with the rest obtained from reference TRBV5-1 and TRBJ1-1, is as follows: KAGVTQTPRYLIKTRGQQVTLSCSPISGHRSVSWYQQTPGQGLQFLFEYFSETQRNKGNFPGRFSGRQFSNSRSEMNVSTLELGDSALYLCASREFMNTEAFFGQGTRLTVV.